The 9 T cell receptor beta chains reported below all come from one sample, sequenced in a study of naive and memory T cell subsets. An equimolar mix of two oligonucleotides served as the beta constant-region primer for TRBC1 and TRBC2. Nested alpha and beta constant-region primers with the SP2 primer drove four PCR rounds on ligated cDNA. TCRdb processed the UMI-ligation and nested PCR reads anew with MiXCR; each CDR3 protein has one entry. The data contain 130,000 or so distinct CDR3 sequences, 35% to 45% of them singletons. Specimen: central memory CD4+ T cells from blood. These receptors came from a human donor in good health.

The chain employs TRBV27 and TRBJ2-5, with TRBD2 as a possible D gene (6 bases). The CDR3 contains 13 residues. Germline V gene sequence: CDR1 MNHEY, CDR2 SMNVEV (reference sequence). With 4 bases removed from V and 8 bases from J, the gap between germline ends came to 14 bases. The chain's CDR3 is CASSSGTGGTQYF. The CDR3, as DNA: TGTGCCAGCAGTTCCGGGACCGGGGGTACCCAGTACTTC.

This chain uses TRBV27 with TRBJ1-4; D not resolved. Germline lookup yields CDR1 MNHEY and CDR2 SMNVEV (reference sequence). The CDR3 covers 14 residues. V was trimmed by 6 bases and J by 11 bases, leaving 19 bases between them. Written as DNA, the CDR3 is TGTGCCAGCAGCCTCGGCCAATCCTGGGATAAACTGTTTTTT. It specifies CASSLGQSWDKLFF.

This clonotype was counted between two and nine times. The rearrangement links TRBV4-1 to TRBJ2-5; D remains ambiguous. Trimming pared 1 base from V and 3 bases from J, leaving 6 bases between. The CDR3 is made up of 13 amino acids. Per the germline V gene, CDR1 is MGHRA and CDR2 is YSYEKL. The CDR3 reads CASSQVTEETQYF. The CDR3 DNA is TGCGCCAGCAGCCAAGTAACAGAAGAGACCCAGTACTTC.

This clonotype was seen at least ten times. The chain is built from TRBV27 and TRBJ2-7; 13 positions match TRBD2. V trimming: 5 bases; J trimming: 4 bases; junction bases outside the gene matches: 8. Germline CDR1 is MNHEY and CDR2 is SMNVEV (reference sequence). This CDR3 comprises 16 residues. CDR3 protein: CASSRWTSGSSYEQYF. DNA for the CDR3: TGTGCCAGCAGTCGTTGGACTAGCGGGAGTTCGTACGAGCAGTACTTC.

The chain has TRBV7-8 and TRBJ2-7; no definite D call. Germline V gives CDR1 SGHVS, CDR2 FQNEAQ. Trimming took 5 bases from V and 3 from J, leaving 5 bases between them. The CDR3 totals 11 residues. This CDR3 reads CASSHDYEQYF. CDR3 nucleotides: TGTGCCAGCAGCCACGACTACGAGCAGTACTTC.

The chain links TRBV6-1 to TRBJ1-4; unclear D gene. The CDR3 extends over 15 amino acids. Trimming removed 3 bases at V and 0 bases at J, with 8 bases between. Germline loops: CDR1 MNHNS, CDR2 SASEGT. This chain's CDR3 is CASSDSGATNEKLFF. In nucleotides, the CDR3 is TGTGCCAGCAGTGACTCGGGAGCAACTAATGAAAAACTGTTTTTT.

The chain combines TRBV28 with TRBJ2-7; weak D call: TRBD1 (6 bases). V was pared by 4 bases and J by 3 bases, with 16 bases between. The CDR3 loop spans 15 amino acids. Looked up from germline, CDR1 is MDHEN and CDR2 is SYDVKM. This CDR3 reads CASSSRDRLHYEQYF. The CDR3 DNA is TGTGCCAGCAGTTCAAGAGACAGGCTACACTACGAGCAGTACTTC.

V is TRBV10-3 and J is TRBJ2-3; maybe TRBD2 (6 bases). The germline V gene has CDR1 ENHRY and CDR2 SYGVKD. V was clipped by 8 bases and J by 0 bases, with 15 bases between them. The CDR3 loop spans 15 amino acids. Here the CDR3 reads CAIAGGIHSTDTQYF. The CDR3 nucleotides read TGTGCCATCGCTGGCGGGATTCACAGCACAGATACGCAGTATTTT.

This clonotype came up many times. The chain recombines TRBV20-1 with TRBJ2-3, with TRBD1 as a possible D gene (6 bases). Germline CDR1 DFQATT, CDR2 SNEGSKA (reference sequence). Trimming removed 4 bases at V and 6 bases at J, with 17 bases between. The CDR3 spans 14 residues. CDR3 residues: CSAKSPGVGDTQYF. CDR3 DNA: TGCAGTGCTAAGTCCCCAGGGGTGGGGGATACGCAGTATTTT.